This T cell receptor (beta chain) was obtained from a study of cytomegalovirus exposure and HLA in healthy donors. Findings and caveats of the study: Later work found that TCR association rates differed between HLA loci; DRB1 had the most and HLA-C the fewest.

This clone was observed a handful of times. What it binds is unknown. PCR primers comprised 60 Vbeta and 13 Jbeta primers. Only in-frame clones appear in the TCRdb table, and some are missing; sequencing was by immunoSEQ multiplex PCR. The sample holds some 120,000 clones, 60% to 85% seen once. Sequenced input: PBMCs. The TCR comes from a woman aged 35 to 49 in good health and CMV-seronegative.

CDR3: CASSIGDSYNEKLFF. In DNA form, the CDR3 reads TGTGCCAGTAGTATCGGGGACAGCTATAATGAAAAACTGTTTTTT. The chain employs TRBV19 and TRBJ1-4; 7 nucleotides match TRBD1. The CDR3 runs 15 residues. CDR1 and CDR2 from the germline V gene are LNHDA and SQIVND (reference sequence). The trim removed 3 bases at V and 4 bases at J, leaving 5 bases unmatched.